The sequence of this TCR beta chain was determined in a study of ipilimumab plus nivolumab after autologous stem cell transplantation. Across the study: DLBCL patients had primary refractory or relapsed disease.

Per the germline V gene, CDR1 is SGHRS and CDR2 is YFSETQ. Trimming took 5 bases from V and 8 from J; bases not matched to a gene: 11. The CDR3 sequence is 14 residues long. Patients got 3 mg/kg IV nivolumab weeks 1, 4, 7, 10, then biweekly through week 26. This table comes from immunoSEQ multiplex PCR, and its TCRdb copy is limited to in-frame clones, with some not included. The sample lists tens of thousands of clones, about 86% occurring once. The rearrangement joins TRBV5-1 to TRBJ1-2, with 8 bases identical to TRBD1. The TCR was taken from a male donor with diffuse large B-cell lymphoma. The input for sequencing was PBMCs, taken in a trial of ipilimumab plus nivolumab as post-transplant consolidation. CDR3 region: CASSQGASDLGYTF. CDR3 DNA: TGCGCCAGCAGTCAGGGGGCCTCCGACTTGGGCTACACCTTC.